In its sample, the clone carrying this T cell receptor beta chain was seen a few times. This entry comes from a study of blood T cell repertoires in COVID-19. Overall study: The United States, Italy and Spain provided the acute and convalescent COVID-19 samples. The analysed material was cDNA or gDNA that came from T cells, B-cell-depleted T cells, or PBMCs.

Only in-frame clones appear in the TCRdb table, and some are missing; sequencing was by immunoSEQ multiplex PCR. The table includes about 230,000 clones, roughly 80% detected once. The V and J ends lost 4 bases and 13 bases respectively, with 13 bases between them. CDR1 and CDR2 (germline): LNHDA, SQIVND (reference sequence). This CDR3 is built from 12 residues. The chain is built from TRBV19 and TRBJ1-4, with unresolved D. The sequence was obtained from a woman of 80 years or more with acute or convalescent COVID-19. Sequenced input: peripheral blood. In nucleotides, the CDR3 is TGTGCCAGTAGTACGCCCGCAGGCAGACTGTTTTTT. It encodes CASSTPAGRLFF.